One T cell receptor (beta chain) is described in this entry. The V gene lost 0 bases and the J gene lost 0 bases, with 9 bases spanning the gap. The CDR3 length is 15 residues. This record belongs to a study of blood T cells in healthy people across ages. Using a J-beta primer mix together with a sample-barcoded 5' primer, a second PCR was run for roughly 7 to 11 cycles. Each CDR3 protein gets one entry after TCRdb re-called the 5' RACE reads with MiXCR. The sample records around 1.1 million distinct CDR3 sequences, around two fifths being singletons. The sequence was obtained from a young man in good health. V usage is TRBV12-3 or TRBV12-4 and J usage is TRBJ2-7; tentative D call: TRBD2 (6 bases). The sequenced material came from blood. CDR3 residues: CASSLATRSSYEQYF. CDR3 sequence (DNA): TGTGCCAGCAGTTTAGCGACTAGGAGCTCCTACGAGCAGTACTTC.